This T cell receptor beta chain was observed in a study of blood T cell repertoires in COVID-19. Overall study context: Sites across the United States, Italy and Spain contributed samples from acute and convalescent COVID-19.

Germline CDR1 reads LNHDA; CDR2 reads SQIVND (reference sequence). J was trimmed by 6 bases and V by 3 bases; bases with no gene match: 6. The length of the CDR3 is 14 residues. Methods used by the authors: Amplification with reference gene primers provided the estimates of nucleated cell counts. Libraries were prepared by immunoSEQ multiplex PCR; TCRdb keeps only in-frame clonotypes and omits some of them. V, J and clone size were drawn from that table, and D and trimming were deduced from the DNA. Here the sample spans 30,000 or so clones, 70% to 90% being singletons. This TCR was recovered from a man at least 80 years old with active COVID-19. Sequencing used peripheral blood. This chain connects TRBV19 to TRBJ2-3; 7 nucleotides match TRBD2. CDR3 coding DNA: TGTGCCAGTAGTATTAGGGTGCGGGGGGATACGCAGTATTTT. Its protein is CASSIRVRGDTQYF.